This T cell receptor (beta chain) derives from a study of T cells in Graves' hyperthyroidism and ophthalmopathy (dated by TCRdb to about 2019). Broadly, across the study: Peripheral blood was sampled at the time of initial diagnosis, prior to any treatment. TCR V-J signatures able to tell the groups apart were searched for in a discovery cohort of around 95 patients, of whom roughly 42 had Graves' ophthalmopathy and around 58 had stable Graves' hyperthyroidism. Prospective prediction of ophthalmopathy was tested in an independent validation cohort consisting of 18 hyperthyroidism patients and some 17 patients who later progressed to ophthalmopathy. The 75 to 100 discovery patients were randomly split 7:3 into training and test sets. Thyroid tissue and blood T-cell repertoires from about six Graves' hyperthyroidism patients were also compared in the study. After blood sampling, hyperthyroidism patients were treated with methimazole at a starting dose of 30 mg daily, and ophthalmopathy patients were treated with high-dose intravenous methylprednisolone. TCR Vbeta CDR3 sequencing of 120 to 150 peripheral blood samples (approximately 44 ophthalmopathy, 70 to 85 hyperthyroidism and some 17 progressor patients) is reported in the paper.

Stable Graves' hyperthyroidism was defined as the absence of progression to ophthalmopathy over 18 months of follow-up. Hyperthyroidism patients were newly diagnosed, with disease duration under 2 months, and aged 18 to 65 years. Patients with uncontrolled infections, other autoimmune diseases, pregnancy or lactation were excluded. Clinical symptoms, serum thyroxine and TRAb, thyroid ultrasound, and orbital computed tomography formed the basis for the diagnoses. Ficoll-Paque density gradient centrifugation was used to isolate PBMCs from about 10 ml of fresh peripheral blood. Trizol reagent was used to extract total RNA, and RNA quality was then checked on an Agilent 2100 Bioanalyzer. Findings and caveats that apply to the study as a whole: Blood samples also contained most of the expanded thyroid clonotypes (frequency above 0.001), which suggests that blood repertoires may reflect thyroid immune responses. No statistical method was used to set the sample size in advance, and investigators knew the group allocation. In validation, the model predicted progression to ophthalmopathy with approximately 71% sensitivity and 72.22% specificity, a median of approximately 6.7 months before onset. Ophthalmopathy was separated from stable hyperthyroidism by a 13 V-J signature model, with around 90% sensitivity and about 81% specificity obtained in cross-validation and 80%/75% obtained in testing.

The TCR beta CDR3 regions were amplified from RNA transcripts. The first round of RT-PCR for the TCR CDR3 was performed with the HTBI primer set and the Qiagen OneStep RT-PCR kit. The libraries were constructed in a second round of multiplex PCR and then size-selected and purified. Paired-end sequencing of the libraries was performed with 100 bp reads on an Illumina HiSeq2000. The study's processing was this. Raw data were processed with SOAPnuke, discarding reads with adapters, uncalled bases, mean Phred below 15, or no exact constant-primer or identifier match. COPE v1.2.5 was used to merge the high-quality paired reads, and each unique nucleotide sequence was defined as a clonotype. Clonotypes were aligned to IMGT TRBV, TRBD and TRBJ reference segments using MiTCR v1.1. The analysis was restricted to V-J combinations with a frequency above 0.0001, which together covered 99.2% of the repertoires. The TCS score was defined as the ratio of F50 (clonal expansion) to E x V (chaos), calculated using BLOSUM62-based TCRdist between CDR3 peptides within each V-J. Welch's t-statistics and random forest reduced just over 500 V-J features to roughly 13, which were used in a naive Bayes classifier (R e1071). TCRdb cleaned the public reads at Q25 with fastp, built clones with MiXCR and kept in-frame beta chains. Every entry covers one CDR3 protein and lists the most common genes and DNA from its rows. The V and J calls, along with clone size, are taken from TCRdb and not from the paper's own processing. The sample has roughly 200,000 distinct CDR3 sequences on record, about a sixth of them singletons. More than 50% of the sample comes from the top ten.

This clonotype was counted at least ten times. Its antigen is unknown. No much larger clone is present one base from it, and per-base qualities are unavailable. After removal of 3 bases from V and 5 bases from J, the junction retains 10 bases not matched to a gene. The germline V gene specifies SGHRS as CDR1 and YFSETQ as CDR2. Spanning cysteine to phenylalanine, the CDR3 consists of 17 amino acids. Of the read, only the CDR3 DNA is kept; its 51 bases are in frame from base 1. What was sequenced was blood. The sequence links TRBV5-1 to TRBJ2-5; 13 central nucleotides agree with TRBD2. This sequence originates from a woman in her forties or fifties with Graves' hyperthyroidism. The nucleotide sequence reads TGCGCCAGCAGCTACACCGGGACTAGCGGGACCGTGGAGACCCAGTACTTC. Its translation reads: CASSYTGTSGTVETQYF.